The 8 T cell receptor beta chains in this list originate from one sample, sequenced in a study of CD8 T cells in Susac syndrome. RNA amounts of roughly 0.45 to 1 ug underwent reverse transcription with random hexamers. TCRdb recomputed calls from the immunoSEQ multiplex PCR reads with MiXCR, one row per CDR3 protein. The repertoire includes 100,000 to 150,000 distinct CDR3 sequences, approximately 94% of them detected once, and less than 0.15% sits in the top ten. The source material was CD4+ T cells from PBMCs. The source is a human donor with multiple sclerosis.

The rearrangement uses TRBV9 and TRBJ2-1; TRBD1 matches at 7 bases. The ends lost 0 bases at V and 7 bases at J; junction bases unmatched: 7. Germline V gives CDR1 SGDLS, CDR2 YYNGEE. The CDR3 consists of 15 residues. The CDR3 here is CASSVEGATMNEQFF. DNA of the CDR3: TGTGCCAGCAGCGTAGAGGGGGCCACAATGAATGAGCAGTTCTTC.

The chain recombines TRBV19 with TRBJ2-1, with 7 bases lining up with TRBD1. Germline V gene lookup returns CDR1 LNHDA and CDR2 SQIVND (reference sequence). J gave up 6 bases and V 7 bases, and 6 bases lay outside the gene matches. CDR3 length equals 13 residues. The CDR3 protein is CASIVPGGNEQFF. The CDR3 nucleotides are TGTGCCAGTATAGTGCCAGGGGGCAATGAGCAGTTCTTC.

The chain combines TRBV4-2 with TRBJ2-5, with D unresolved. The CDR3 has 14 amino acids. Trimming pared 1 base from V and 1 base from J, leaving 7 bases between. The germline V gene encodes CDR1 LGHNA and CDR2 YNFKEQ. In DNA form, the CDR3 reads TGTGCCAGCAGCCAAGGGGTAGCCCAAGAGACCCAGTACTTC. Translating it yields CASSQGVAQETQYF.

The chain combines TRBV2 with TRBJ1-4, with D possibly matching TRBD1 (5 bases). This CDR3 comprises 17 residues. Trimming cost V 6 bases and J 0 bases, with 17 bases left between them. CDR1 SNHLY and CDR2 FYNNEI come from the germline V gene. CDR3 region: CASSSSRGIATNEKLFF. DNA for the CDR3: TGTGCCAGCAGCTCCTCCCGGGGCATTGCAACTAATGAAAAACTGTTTTTT.

The chain combines TRBV5-1 with TRBJ1-1, with D unresolved. Deletions cut 0 bases from V and 0 bases from J, with 6 bases between. This CDR3 is 14 amino acids long. The V gene's germline CDR1 is SGHRS and CDR2 YFSETQ. The CDR3 loop is CASSLAMVNTEAFF. For the CDR3, the DNA is TGCGCCAGCAGCTTGGCTATGGTGAACACTGAAGCTTTCTTT.

The chain is built from TRBV9 and TRBJ1-5; D might be TRBD1 (6 bases). V was cut by 3 bases and J by 1 base, with 11 bases left in between. Germline V gene sequence: CDR1 SGDLS, CDR2 YYNGEE. The CDR3 runs 15 residues. CDR3 sequence: CASSAGQRSNQPQHF. CDR3 coding DNA: TGTGCCAGCAGCGCCGGACAGAGGAGCAATCAGCCCCAGCATTTT.

V usage is TRBV24-1 and J usage is TRBJ2-3, with 8 bases lining up with TRBD1. The ends lost 4 bases at V and 6 bases at J; junction bases unmatched: 5. The germline V gene encodes CDR1 KGHDR and CDR2 SFDVKD. CDR3 length: 14 amino acids. The CDR3 spells CATSDRTGMDTQYF. As DNA, the CDR3 is TGTGCCACCAGTGACAGGACAGGGATGGATACGCAGTATTTT.

The chain links TRBV20-1 to TRBJ1-1; 9 bases line up with TRBD1. Germline CDR1 is DFQATT and CDR2 is SNEGSKA (reference sequence). The V and J ends lost 6 bases and 7 bases, in that order; junction bases with no gene match: 6. CDR3 length: 12 residues. The CDR3 loop is CSAVQGAGEAFF. CDR3 bases: TGCAGTGCGGTACAGGGGGCGGGTGAAGCTTTCTTT.